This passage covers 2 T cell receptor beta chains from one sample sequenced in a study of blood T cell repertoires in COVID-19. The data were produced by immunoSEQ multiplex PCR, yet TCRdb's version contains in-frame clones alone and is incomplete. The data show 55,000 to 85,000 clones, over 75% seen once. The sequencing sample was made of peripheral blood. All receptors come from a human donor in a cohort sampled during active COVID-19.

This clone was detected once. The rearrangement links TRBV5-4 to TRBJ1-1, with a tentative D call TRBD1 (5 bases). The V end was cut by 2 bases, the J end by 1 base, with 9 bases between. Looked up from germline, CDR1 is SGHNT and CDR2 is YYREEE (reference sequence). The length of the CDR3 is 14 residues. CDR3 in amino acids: CASSFRAENTEAFF. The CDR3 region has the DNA TGTGCCAGCAGCTTCAGGGCCGAGAACACTGAAGCTTTCTTT.

The CDR3 region has the DNA TGTGCCAGCAGCTTAGAACTAGCGGTCTACGAGCAGTACTTC. Protein product: CASSLELAVYEQYF. The rearrangement links TRBV7-2 to TRBJ2-7; TRBD2 agrees at 8 bases. Germline assignment: CDR1 SGHTA and CDR2 FQGNSA. V lost 1 base, J lost 3 bases, and 2 bases stayed unmatched. The length of the CDR3 is 14 residues.